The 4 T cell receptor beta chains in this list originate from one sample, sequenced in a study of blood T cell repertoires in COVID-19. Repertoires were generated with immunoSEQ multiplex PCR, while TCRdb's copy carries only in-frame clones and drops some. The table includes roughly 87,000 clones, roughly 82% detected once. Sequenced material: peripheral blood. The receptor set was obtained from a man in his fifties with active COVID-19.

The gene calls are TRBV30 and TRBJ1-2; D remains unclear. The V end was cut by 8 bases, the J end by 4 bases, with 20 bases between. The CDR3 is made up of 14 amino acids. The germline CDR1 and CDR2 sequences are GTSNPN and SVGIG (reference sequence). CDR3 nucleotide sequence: TGTGCCCTAGCGTGGGCGGGTCCATCCTATGGCTACACCTTC. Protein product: CALAWAGPSYGYTF.

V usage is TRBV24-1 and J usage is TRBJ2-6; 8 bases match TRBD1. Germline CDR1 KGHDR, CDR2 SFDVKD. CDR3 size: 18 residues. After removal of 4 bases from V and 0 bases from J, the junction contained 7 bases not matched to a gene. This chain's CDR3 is CATSDATGDSSGANVLTF. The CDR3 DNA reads TGTGCCACCAGTGACGCGACAGGGGATAGCTCTGGGGCCAACGTCCTGACTTTC.

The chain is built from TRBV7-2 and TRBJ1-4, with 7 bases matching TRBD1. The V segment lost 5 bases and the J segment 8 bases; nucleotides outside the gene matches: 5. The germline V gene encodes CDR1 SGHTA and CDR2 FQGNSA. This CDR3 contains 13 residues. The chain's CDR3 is CASSLDRDEKLFF. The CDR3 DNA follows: TGTGCCAGCAGCCTAGACAGGGACGAAAAACTGTTTTTT.

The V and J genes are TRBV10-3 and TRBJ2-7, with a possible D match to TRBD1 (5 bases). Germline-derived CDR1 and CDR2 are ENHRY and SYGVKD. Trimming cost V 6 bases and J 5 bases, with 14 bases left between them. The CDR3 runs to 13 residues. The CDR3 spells CAIRPQGKDEQYF. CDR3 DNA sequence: TGTGCCATCAGGCCTCAGGGTAAAGACGAGCAGTACTTC.